These 19 T cell receptor beta chains were sequenced from one sample in a study of blood T cells in healthy people across ages. With a J-beta primer mix and a sample-barcoded 5' primer, a second PCR ran about 7 to 12 cycles. TCRdb passed the 5' RACE reads through MiXCR, listing each CDR3 protein once. In the table there are 650,000 to 900,000 distinct CDR3 sequences, approximately 67% of which are singletons. Sequencing input: blood. The source is a man aged 25 to 45 in good health.

This chain joins TRBV27 and TRBJ2-7, with unresolved D. CDR3 length: 14 amino acids. Trimming pared 0 bases from V and 0 bases from J, leaving 6 bases between. CDR1 is MNHEY and CDR2 is SMNVEV in the germline V gene (reference sequence). CDR3 sequence reads: CASSLSSRSYEQYF. The CDR3 DNA is TGTGCCAGCAGTTTATCCAGTCGCTCCTACGAGCAGTACTTC.

This chain uses TRBV15 with TRBJ2-3, with 10 bases matching TRBD2. Trimming cost V 4 bases and J 4 bases; bases outside gene matches: 11. Germline CDR1 reads LNHNV; CDR2 reads YYDKDF (reference sequence). The CDR3 is made up of 17 amino acids. This chain's CDR3 is CATSTGSQAGGADTQYF. The CDR3 bases are TGTGCCACCAGCACCGGATCTCAAGCGGGGGGGGCAGATACGCAGTATTTT.

This rearrangement joins TRBV29-1 to TRBJ1-1, with unresolved D. The CDR3 is 10 amino acids. Trimming took 7 bases from V and 2 from J, leaving 5 bases between them. CDR1 is SQVTM, CDR2 ANQGSEA, per germline. The CDR3 loop reads CSAFNTEAFF. CDR3 coding DNA: TGCAGCGCCTTTAACACTGAAGCTTTCTTT. Using reference TRBV29-1 and TRBJ1-1 for the parts outside the CDR3, the full variable domain is SAVISQKPSRDICQRGTSLTIQCQVDSQVTMMFWYRQQPGQSLTLIATANQGSEATYESGFVIDKFPISRPNLTFSTLTVSNMSPEDSSIYLCSAFNTEAFFGQGTRLTVV.

This chain links TRBV28 with TRBJ1-6; D gene unclear. CDR1 MDHEN and CDR2 SYDVKM come from the germline V gene. Deletions cut 3 bases from V and 0 bases from J, with 6 bases between. The CDR3 totals 15 residues. The chain's CDR3 is CASSFWSSYNSPLHF. The CDR3 nucleotides read TGTGCCAGCAGTTTTTGGAGCTCCTATAATTCACCCCTCCACTTT.

On this clonotype: One end of the junction fails to match germline, which may point to a read error. The chain recombines TRBV5-1 with TRBJ2-1; D may be TRBD1 or TRBD2 (7 bases each). Germline CDR1 reads SGHRS; CDR2 reads YFSETQ. This CDR3 contains 15 residues. CDR3 protein: CASNLARGGFGEQFF. The CDR3 DNA reads as TGCGCCAGCAACTTGGCCAGGGGGGGATTCGGTGAGCAGTTCTTC.

The J gene is TRBJ1-6, the V gene TRBV7-9; D not certain. Trimming stripped 5 bases from V and 5 bases from J, with 7 bases between. CDR1 is SEHNR and CDR2 is FQNEAQ in the germline V gene (reference sequence). The CDR3 is 13 amino acids. CDR3 nucleotide sequence: TGTGCCAGCAGCCCGGACGATAATTCACCCCTCCACTTT. Translated, it gives CASSPDDNSPLHF. Full variable domain (outside the CDR3, taken from reference TRBV7-9 and TRBJ1-6): DTGVSQNPRHKITKRGQNVTFRCDPISEHNRLYWYRQTLGQGPEFLTYFQNEAQLEKSRLLSDRFSAERPKGSFSTLEIQRTEQGDSAMYLCASSPDDNSPLHFGNGTRLTVT.

This chain links TRBV6-5 with TRBJ2-7, with 10 bases fitting TRBD1. J was trimmed by 4 bases and V by 4 bases; bases with no gene match: 7. The CDR3 is 15 amino acids. CDR1 is MNHEY, CDR2 SVGAGI, per germline. The CDR3 loop is CASSWGTGERYEQYF. The CDR3 bases are TGTGCCAGCAGTTGGGGGACAGGGGAAAGATACGAGCAGTACTTC.

J is TRBJ2-5 and V is TRBV12-3 or TRBV12-4; weak D call: TRBD1 (5 bases). V shed 6 bases and J shed 2 bases, with 13 bases lying between them. The CDR3 is 14 amino acids. The CDR3 reads CASSPTATQETQYF. CDR3 nucleotides: TGTGCCAGCAGCCCGACAGCGACGCAAGAGACCCAGTACTTC.

This rearrangement joins TRBV6-6 to TRBJ2-5; D is unclear. Trimming removed 6 bases from V and 4 bases from J, with 12 bases in between. CDR3 length: 13 amino acids. CDR1 and CDR2 from the germline V gene are MNHNY and SVGAGI (reference sequence). CDR3 bases: TGTGCCAGCAGCCTATACCCAAGAGAGACCCAGTACTTC. Translating gives CASSLYPRETQYF.

This clonotype showed up just once. V and J are TRBV27 and TRBJ1-1, with D tentatively TRBD1 (6 bases). The germline V gene has CDR1 MNHEY and CDR2 SMNVEV (reference sequence). V gave up 0 bases and J gave up 8 bases, with 13 bases separating them. This CDR3 contains 14 residues. In DNA, the CDR3 is TGTGCCAGCAGTTTATCGGGGGCGGGGCCCGAAGCTTTCTTT. Translating gives CASSLSGAGPEAFF.

This chain joins TRBV7-2 and TRBJ1-1; tentatively, D is TRBD1 (5 bases). The CDR3 is made up of 14 amino acids. The germline CDR1 and CDR2 sequences are SGHTA and FQGNSA. The germline V and J ends were trimmed by 3 bases and 3 bases, with 11 bases remaining between them. The CDR3 protein is CASSFTQGDTEAFF. In nucleotides, the CDR3 is TGTGCCAGCAGCTTTACCCAGGGAGACACTGAAGCTTTCTTT.

V usage is TRBV20-1 and J usage is TRBJ2-1; 10 bases align to TRBD2. Germline assignment: CDR1 DFQATT and CDR2 SNEGSKA (reference sequence). This CDR3 spans 16 amino acids. The junction had 6 bases not matched to a gene; V was cut back by 0 bases and J by 4 bases. The DNA of the CDR3 is TGCAGTGCTAGAGATCGTGGGACTAGCGCGTACAATGAGCAGTTCTTC. This encodes CSARDRGTSAYNEQFF.

The V gene is TRBV20-1, the J gene TRBJ2-2, with unresolved D. The ends were cut back, 0 bases at V and 4 bases at J, with 3 bases in the middle. Germline values: CDR1 DFQATT, CDR2 SNEGSKA (reference sequence). The CDR3 sequence is 12 residues long. As DNA, the CDR3 is TGCAGTGCTAGAGATCTCACCGGGGAGCTGTTTTTT. Translated, it gives CSARDLTGELFF.

V usage is TRBV7-8 and J usage is TRBJ2-5; D is undetermined. The CDR3 length is 15 residues. V was pared by 2 bases and J by 0 bases, with 10 bases between. Germline loops: CDR1 SGHVS, CDR2 FQNEAQ. CDR3 sequence (DNA): TGTGCCAGCAGCTTAAAATGGATCAACCAAGAGACCCAGTACTTC. This codes for CASSLKWINQETQYF.

This clonotype appeared once. This could be a read error, since a much larger clone is one nucleotide away. The chain links TRBV5-1 to TRBJ2-1; no reliable D call. CDR1 and CDR2 (germline): SGHRS, YFSETQ. The CDR3 has 15 amino acids. V shed 6 bases and J shed 2 bases, with 15 bases lying between them. The CDR3 nucleotides are TGCGCCAGCACTAATGGACGGGCCACCTACAATGAGCAGTTCTTC. This translates into CASTNGRATYNEQFF.

The chain employs TRBV3-1 and TRBJ1-4, with D possibly TRBD1 on 6 matching bases. The CDR3 is made up of 12 amino acids. Germline V gene data show CDR1 as LGHDT and CDR2 as YNNKEL (reference sequence). V was pared by 5 bases and J by 12 bases, with 13 bases between. This CDR3 reads CASSSSGVQLFF. As DNA, the CDR3 is TGTGCCAGCAGCTCCTCAGGGGTACAACTGTTTTTT.

Only a few counts were recorded for this clonotype. V and J are TRBV7-2 and TRBJ2-5, with 9 bases that match TRBD1. Germline V lookup: CDR1 SGHTA, CDR2 FQGNSA. The length of the CDR3 is 13 residues. The V segment lost 5 bases and the J segment 11 bases; nucleotides outside the gene matches: 9. The CDR3 sequence is CASSIRQGDEQYF. In nucleotides, the CDR3 is TGTGCCAGCAGCATTAGACAGGGGGATGAGCAGTACTTC.

This chain joins TRBV3-1 and TRBJ2-3, with TRBD2 matching over 12 bases. V was clipped by 1 base and J by 2 bases; unmatched bases: 4. CDR1 and CDR2 from the germline V gene are LGHDT and YNNKEL (reference sequence). The CDR3 totals 17 residues. The CDR3 spells CASSQGLAGAVTDTQYF. Written as DNA, the CDR3 is TGTGCCAGCAGCCAAGGACTAGCGGGGGCCGTCACAGATACGCAGTATTTT.

The chain has TRBV21-1 and TRBJ2-3. TRBV21-1 is tagged as a pseudogene. CDR3 size: 15 residues. Here the CDR3 reads CASSKEQCDTDTQYF. The CDR3 DNA reads as TGTGCCAGCAGCAAAGAACAGTGTGACACAGATACGCAGTATTTT.